Below are 5 T cell receptor beta chains sequenced from a single sample in a study of T cells after posttransplantation cyclophosphamide. The table came from immunoSEQ multiplex PCR; TCRdb's copy has only in-frame clones and leaves some out. The table lists some 14,000 clones, approximately 88% of them singletons. Sampled 1 year posttransplant, controls received myeloablative marrow transplants, methotrexate and a calcineurin inhibitor. The sequences come from PBMCs, collected approximately 370 days after allogeneic stem cell transplant with calcineurin inhibitor and methotrexate. Every receptor here comes from a male patient under 35 who received an allogeneic stem cell transplant from a related donor, was CMV-positive, and had no GVHD. These T cells may partly come from the graft donor.

The J gene is TRBJ1-1, the V gene TRBV7-9; perhaps TRBD1 as D (6 bases). The V gene's germline CDR1 is SEHNR and CDR2 FQNEAQ (reference sequence). Trimming removed 6 bases at V and 0 bases at J, with 11 bases between. The CDR3 consists of 14 residues. The DNA of the CDR3 is TGTGCCAGCAGGGACAGAGGAATGAACACTGAAGCTTTCTTT. The encoded protein is CASRDRGMNTEAFF.

The chain has TRBV7-9 and TRBJ2-7; D may be TRBD2 (6 bases). This CDR3 spans 13 amino acids. Germline loops: CDR1 SEHNR, CDR2 FQNEAQ (reference sequence). Trimming removed 3 bases at V and 7 bases at J, with 13 bases between. The CDR3 spells CASSFPGTQEQYF. The CDR3 region has the DNA TGTGCCAGCAGCTTCCCAGGGACTCAAGAGCAGTACTTC.

The gene calls are TRBV6-1 and TRBJ2-5; the match to TRBD1 covers 7 bases. The CDR3 consists of 16 residues. Germline-derived CDR1 and CDR2 are MNHNS and SASEGT. Trimming cost V 1 base and J 2 bases; bases outside gene matches: 7. Here the CDR3 DNA reads TGTGCCAGCAGTGAAGGGTACTCAGGGGGTCAAGAGACCCAGTACTTC. Translating it yields CASSEGYSGGQETQYF.

V is TRBV19 and J is TRBJ1-1; D uncertain. The germline gives CDR1 LNHDA, CDR2 SQIVND (reference sequence). The CDR3 is 12 amino acids. The V and J ends lost 3 bases and 9 bases respectively, with 11 bases between them. As DNA, the CDR3 is TGTGCCAGTAGTATCTCCAATCTACAAGCTTTCTTT. Translated, it gives CASSISNLQAFF.

This clone qualifies as medium-sized. This chain joins TRBV27 and TRBJ1-2, with D tentatively TRBD1 (6 bases). Germline lookup yields CDR1 MNHEY and CDR2 SMNVEV (reference sequence). The V end was cut by 5 bases, the J end by 0 bases, with 10 bases between. The CDR3 spans 14 residues. CDR3 nucleotide sequence: TGTGCCAGCAGTATACAGGGAGCTAACTATGGCTACACCTTC. Translating gives CASSIQGANYGYTF.